This TCR beta chain was captured by sequencing in a study of regulatory T cells in long-lasting Graves disease. Study-level results: Persistent patients had more shared public clonotypes (fewer than 3,000) than new patients (966). When disease was persistent, TRBV28, TRBJ1-2 and TRBJ2-5 were the favored segments.

A note on this clonotype: Its antigen remains unidentified.

Arm-PCR of CDR3 regions and iRepertoire HTBI primers were the basis on which TCR beta libraries were built. A single record per CDR3 protein comes from TCRdb applying MiXCR to the multiplex PCR reads. The table has about 560,000 distinct CDR3 sequences, roughly 16% seen once. The CDR3 has 14 amino acids. Germline V lookup: CDR1 LNHDA, CDR2 SQIVND (reference sequence). Trimming took 3 bases from V and 2 from J, leaving 9 bases between them. The time point: newly diagnosed GD, antithyroid drugs for less than 3 months. From PBMCs, RNA was extracted and then used to make the TCR library. A further study also used this sample, focusing on T cells in Graves' hyperthyroidism and ophthalmopathy.

This clonotype was sampled from a man aged 18 to 35 with Graves disease. This chain connects TRBV19 to TRBJ2-3, with no clear D. Specimen: peripheral blood mononuclear cells (PBMCs), collected at new diagnosis, from a patient treated with antithyroid drugs. The CDR3 loop reads CASSILGSTDTQYF. CDR3 nucleotides: TGTGCCAGTAGTATCCTTGGCTCCACAGATACGCAGTATTTT.